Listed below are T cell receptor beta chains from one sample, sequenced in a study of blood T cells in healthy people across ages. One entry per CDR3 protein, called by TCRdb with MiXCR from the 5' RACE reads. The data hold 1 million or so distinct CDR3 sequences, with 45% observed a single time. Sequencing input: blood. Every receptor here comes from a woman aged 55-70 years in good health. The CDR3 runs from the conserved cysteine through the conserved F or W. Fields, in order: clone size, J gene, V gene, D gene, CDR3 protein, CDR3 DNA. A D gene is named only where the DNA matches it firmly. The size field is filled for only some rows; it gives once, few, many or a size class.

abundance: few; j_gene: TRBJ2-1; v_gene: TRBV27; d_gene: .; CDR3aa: CASSDRWRPSGSYNEQFF; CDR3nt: TGTGCCAGCAGTGACAGGTGGAGACCCAGTGGCTCCTACAATGAGCAGTTCTTC
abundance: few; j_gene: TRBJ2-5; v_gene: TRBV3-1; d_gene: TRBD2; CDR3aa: CASSQGTRGEETQYF; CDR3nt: TGTGCCAGCAGCCAAGGGACTAGAGGGGAAGAGACCCAGTACTTC
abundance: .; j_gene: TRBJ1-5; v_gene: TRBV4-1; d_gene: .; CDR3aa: CASSQEGRSNQPQHF; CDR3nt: TGCGCCAGCAGCCAAGAAGGTCGGAGCAATCAGCCCCAGCATTTT
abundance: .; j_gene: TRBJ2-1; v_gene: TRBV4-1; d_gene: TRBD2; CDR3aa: CASSQALLAKIYNEQFF; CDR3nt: TGCGCCAGCAGCCAGGCTTTACTAGCGAAAATCTACAATGAGCAGTTCTTC
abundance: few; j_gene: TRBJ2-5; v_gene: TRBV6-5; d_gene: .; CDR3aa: CASSSGSAQYF; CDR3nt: TGTGCCAGCAGTTCTGGCAGCGCGCAGTACTTC
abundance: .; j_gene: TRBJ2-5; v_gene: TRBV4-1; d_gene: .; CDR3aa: CASSQDTAGVGIQETQYF; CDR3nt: TGCGCCAGCAGCCAAGATACGGCCGGGGTCGGCATACAAGAGACCCAGTACTTC
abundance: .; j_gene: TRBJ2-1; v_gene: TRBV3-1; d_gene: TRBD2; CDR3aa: CASSHTTSSLEQFF; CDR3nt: TGTGCCAGCAGCCACACGACTAGCAGTCTTGAGCAGTTCTTC
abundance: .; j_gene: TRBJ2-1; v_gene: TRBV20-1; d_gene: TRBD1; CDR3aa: CSARRDRGPYNEQFF; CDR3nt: TGCAGTGCTAGAAGGGACAGGGGGCCCTACAATGAGCAGTTCTTC
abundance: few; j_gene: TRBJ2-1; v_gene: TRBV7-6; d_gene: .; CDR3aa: CASSLAGGAGDEQFF; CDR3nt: TGTGCCAGCAGCTTAGCGGGGGGGGCTGGGGATGAGCAGTTCTTC
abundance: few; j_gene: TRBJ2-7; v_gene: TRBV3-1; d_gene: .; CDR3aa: CACSEARREQYF; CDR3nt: TGTGCCTGCTCGGAGGCGAGACGCGAGCAGTACTTC